One T cell receptor beta chain is described in this entry. In germline, CDR1 is LNHDA, CDR2 SQIVND (reference sequence). The CDR3 contains 11 residues. Trimming left V 9 bases short and J 8 bases short, with 13 bases between. The entry originates in a study of cytomegalovirus exposure and HLA in healthy donors. The assay was immunoSEQ multiplex PCR, and TCRdb's table has in-frame clones only and misses some. The table records roughly 70,000 clones, more than 95% of them present only once. The TCR was taken from a man aged 18-30 years in good health and CMV-seronegative. The sequencing input was PBMCs. The rearrangement uses TRBV19 and TRBJ1-1, with D possibly being TRBD1 (5 bases). The CDR3 region is CASGWSGEAFF. The DNA of the CDR3 is TGTGCCAGCGGTTGGTCAGGGGAAGCTTTCTTT.